This TCR beta chain emerged from a study of response to subunit inactivated influenza vaccine. Study-wide results and caveats: Authors suggested each seasonal influenza vaccination recruits few new T cells.

TCRdb used MiXCR to reprocess the RT-PCR reads, holding one entry per CDR3 protein. Of under 950,000 distinct CDR3 sequences in the sample, approximately 22% were seen once. The CDR3 has 18 amino acids. The ends lost 4 bases at V and 2 bases at J; junction bases unmatched: 13. In germline, CDR1 is SGHRS, CDR2 YFSETQ. About this clonotype: Its antigen is unidentified.

V usage is TRBV5-1 and J usage is TRBJ2-3, with 10 bases identical to TRBD1. The sequence was obtained from a man between 45 and 60 years old who received an inactivated influenza vaccine. The sample consisted of PBMCs from blood, taken more than 4 days after vaccination. The CDR3, as DNA: TGCGCCAGCAGCCGTCCCGGGACAGGGGCGGTGGACACAGATACGCAGTATTTT. Amino acids: CASSRPGTGAVDTDTQYF. The whole variable domain, remainder taken from reference TRBV5-1 and TRBJ2-3, is KAGVTQTPRYLIKTRGQQVTLSCSPISGHRSVSWYQQTPGQGLQFLFEYFSETQRNKGNFPGRFSGRQFSNSRSEMNVSTLELGDSALYLCASSRPGTGAVDTDTQYFGPGTRLTVL.